The source of this T cell receptor (beta chain) is a study of vaccination and CD4 T cells after COVID-19. For the study at large: Six males and four females, two Hispanic, made up the convalescents. Ranging from 14 to 241, the interval between dose two and post-vaccine sampling had a median of approximately 67 days. Study-wide results and limits: Convalescent patients had a median around 90% of post-vaccine SARS-CoV-2-reactive clones that were detected only after vaccination, not before it.

Treatment in this sample: approximately 11-day PBMC culture with coronavirus spike peptide pools or control peptides (ViraFEST assay). Antigen-specific T cells were expanded with peptide pools by ViraFEST, and TCRs were then sequenced. CDR3 length: 17 residues. Regarding this clonotype: Its antigen is not known.

Cultured CD4+ T-cell DNA underwent Oncomine TCR Beta short-read sequencing. One entry per CDR3 protein results from TCRdb running MiXCR on the PCR reads. The table lists some 14,000 distinct CDR3 sequences, roughly a quarter of them singletons. This specimen was CD4+ T cells from blood, cultured in vitro, taken after SARS-CoV-2 vaccination. The chain couples TRBV21-1 to TRBJ1-5; the table's D gene call, TRBD1, was not cross checked with the DNA. TRBV21-1 is an annotated pseudogene. This TCR came from a human donor who had recovered from COVID-19. CDR3 bases: TGTGCCAGCAGCAAAGACGGACAACCAAGGGGCAATCAGCCCCAGCATTTT. Its protein is CASSKDGQPRGNQPQHF.